This entry lists 13 T cell receptor beta chains sequenced from one sample in a study of T cells in Graves' hyperthyroidism and ophthalmopathy. Regions amplified from RNA transcripts were the TCR beta CDR3 regions. Carried out on the TCR CDR3, a first-round RT-PCR used the HTBI primer set. TCRdb independently ran MiXCR on the multiplex PCR reads; one entry per CDR3 protein. The data show some 510,000 distinct CDR3 sequences, around 46% seen once. The sequenced sample consisted of peripheral blood or thyroid tissue (not recorded which). These receptors were collected from a woman between 18 and 30 years old with Graves' hyperthyroidism.

The rearrangement joins TRBV6-6 to TRBJ1-2; D not certain. Germline CDR1 and CDR2: MNHNY and SVGAGI (reference sequence). This CDR3 has 15 amino acids. V shed 2 bases and J shed 3 bases, with 13 bases lying between them. The CDR3 bases are TGTGCCAGCAGTTACGTGGGTTGGAGGGACTATGGCTACACCTTC. Amino acids: CASSYVGWRDYGYTF.

This clonotype has at least ten counts. This rearrangement joins TRBV15 to TRBJ1-5; D is unclear. V lost 3 bases and J 9 bases, leaving 15 bases between the germline ends. Germline loops: CDR1 LNHNV, CDR2 YYDKDF (reference sequence). CDR3 size: 14 residues. The CDR3 bases are TGTGCCACCAGCAGGGAAGACACGCAGAGGCCCCAGCATTTT. Translating gives CATSREDTQRPQHF. The full variable domain, its missing parts supplied by reference TRBV15 and TRBJ1-5, is DAMVIQNPRYQVTQFGKPVTLSCSQTLNHNVMYWYQQKSSQAPKLLFHYYDKDFNNEADTPDNFQSRRPNTSFCFLDIRSPGLGDTAMYLCATSREDTQRPQHFGDGTRLSIL.

This clonotype has ten or more counts. The chain joins TRBV7-9 to TRBJ1-2; D not resolved. Trimming shortened V by 1 base and J by 2 bases, and 8 bases separated the two germline ends. Per germline, CDR1 SEHNR and CDR2 FQNEAQ (reference sequence). There are 14 residues in the CDR3. This chain's CDR3 is CASSLEAGNYGYTF. Written as DNA, the CDR3 is TGTGCCAGCAGCTTAGAGGCGGGGAACTATGGCTACACCTTC.

The rearrangement uses TRBV15 and TRBJ2-3, with no clear D. The CDR3 extends over 14 amino acids. The V end was cut by 4 bases, the J end by 1 base, with 9 bases between. Germline V lookup: CDR1 LNHNV, CDR2 YYDKDF (reference sequence). For the CDR3, the DNA is TGTGCCACCAGCAAAGGGTTAGGCACAGATACGCAGTATTTT. Translated: CATSKGLGTDTQYF.

This clonotype was seen only a few times. The V gene is TRBV19, the J gene TRBJ2-5; D gene ambiguous. The germline CDR1 and CDR2 sequences are LNHDA and SQIVND (reference sequence). CDR3 size: 14 residues. Trimming pared 5 bases from V and 5 bases from J, leaving 15 bases between. The DNA for the CDR3 is TGTGCCAGTAGTGCTGTTAGAGGTCGGGAGACCCAGTACTTC. Its translation: CASSAVRGRETQYF.

The rearrangement links TRBV9 to TRBJ1-2; D not resolved. The ends were cut back, 4 bases at V and 7 bases at J, with 11 bases in the middle. Per germline, CDR1 SGDLS and CDR2 YYNGEE. The CDR3 has 12 residues. CDR3 region: CASSKGLAGYTF. The CDR3 region has the DNA TGTGCCAGCAGCAAAGGACTGGCTGGCTACACCTTC. The full variable domain, rest sourced from reference TRBV9 and TRBJ1-2, is DSGVTQTPKHLITATGQRVTLRCSPRSGDLSVYWYQQSLDQGLQFLIQYYNGEERAKGNILERFSAQQFPDLHSELNLSSLELGDSALYFCASSKGLAGYTFGSGTRLTVV.

This clonotype was seen repeatedly, ten times or more. The chain combines TRBV7-9 with TRBJ1-1, with 9 bases identical to TRBD1. This CDR3 spans 15 amino acids. The germline CDR1 and CDR2 sequences are SEHNR and FQNEAQ (reference sequence). The junction had 5 bases not matched to a gene; V was cut back by 5 bases and J by 1 base. The CDR3 nucleotides read TGTGCCAGCAGCGTGCGGACAGGGGCGAACACTGAAGCTTTCTTT. This translates into CASSVRTGANTEAFF. Full variable domain (rest looked up from reference TRBV7-9 and TRBJ1-1): DTGVSQNPRHKITKRGQNVTFRCDPISEHNRLYWYRQTLGQGPEFLTYFQNEAQLEKSRLLSDRFSAERPKGSFSTLEIQRTEQGDSAMYLCASSVRTGANTEAFFGQGTRLTVV.

The chain employs TRBV7-9 and TRBJ2-7, with 7 bases lining up with TRBD1. The CDR3 length is 16 residues. Germline V gene sequence: CDR1 SEHNR, CDR2 FQNEAQ (reference sequence). With V trimmed by 3 bases and J by 3 bases, 11 bases remained unmatched. CDR3 amino acids: CASSLVGTEVGYEQYF. CDR3 nucleotides: TGTGCCAGCAGCTTGGTAGGGACAGAAGTAGGCTACGAGCAGTACTTC.

This clonotype has only a few counts. This chain uses TRBV5-1 with TRBJ1-1, with 7 bases fitting TRBD1. This CDR3 region has 15 residues. V was clipped by 4 bases and J by 1 base; unmatched bases: 7. The germline gives CDR1 SGHRS, CDR2 YFSETQ. The CDR3 bases are TGCGCCAGCAGCGCACAACAGGGGTGGAACACTGAAGCTTTCTTT. This translates into CASSAQQGWNTEAFF.

V usage is TRBV9 and J usage is TRBJ2-7; the D gene is possibly TRBD1 (6 bases). The CDR3 consists of 13 residues. V was pared by 4 bases and J by 5 bases, with 13 bases between. Looked up from germline, CDR1 is SGDLS and CDR2 is YYNGEE. CDR3 residues: CASSMADRNEQYF. CDR3 nucleotide sequence: TGTGCCAGCAGCATGGCGGACAGAAACGAGCAGTACTTC.

A remark on this clonotype: One base away lies a much larger clone, so this may be a sequencing read error. CDR3 in DNA: TGTGCCAGCACATCTAGCGGGGGGGACGAGCAGTACTTC. It encodes CASTSSGGDEQYF. The chain links TRBV2 to TRBJ2-7, with 12 bases lining up with TRBD2. Looked up from germline, CDR1 is SNHLY and CDR2 is FYNNEI. CDR3 length: 13 amino acids. The J segment lost 5 bases and the V segment lost 7 bases, leaving 3 bases of the junction unmatched.

Of note for this clonotype: A much larger clone differs from this one at a single base, so this may be a read error. J is TRBJ1-4 and V is TRBV7-9; possibly TRBD1 for D (5 bases). Germline values: CDR1 SEHNR, CDR2 FQNEAQ (reference sequence). V lost 0 bases to trimming and J lost 6 bases, with 8 bases between them. The CDR3 is 14 amino acids. The CDR3 DNA is TGTGCCAGCAGCTTAGCCACAGGTTATGAAAAACTGTTTTTT. Protein product: CASSLATGYEKLFF.

This clonotype was recorded many times. The gene calls are TRBV10-3 and TRBJ2-7, with D hard to call. Germline V gene sequence: CDR1 ENHRY, CDR2 SYGVKD. This CDR3 has 12 amino acids. Trimming shortened V by 0 bases and J by 4 bases, and 4 bases separated the two germline ends. The CDR3 loop reads CAISESSYEQYF. Here the CDR3 DNA reads TGTGCCATCAGTGAGTCCAGTTACGAGCAGTACTTC.